These 13 T cell receptor beta chains originate from one sample sequenced in a study of cytomegalovirus exposure and HLA in healthy donors (dated by TCRdb to about 2017). The receptor library was made with the immunoSEQ multiplex PCR assay. A mixture of 60 forward primers for TCR Vbeta segments and 13 reverse primers for TCR Jbeta segments was used in the multiplex PCR. The immuneACCESS repertoire file appears here via TCRdb, limited to in-frame rearrangements. These files lack a portion of the clones; in checked studies, under half of the deficit traces to unresolved V genes, and the cause of the others is not known. This sample gives approximately 220,000 clones in total; less than 85% of them show up just once. The ten largest account for 0.2% to 0.25% of the sample. Sequencing used PBMCs. The receptors originated from a girl under 10 years old in good health and CMV-seronegative.

V gene TRBV5-6 combines with J gene TRBJ2-5; 11 bases align to TRBD2. Per germline, CDR1 SGHDT and CDR2 YYEEEE. V lost 3 bases and J lost 0; bases outside the gene matches: 4. The CDR3 is 16 residues long. Written as DNA, the CDR3 is TGTGCCAGCAGCTCCTTAGCGGGAGGGTACCAAGAGACCCAGTACTTC. Translating it yields CASSSLAGGYQETQYF.

This clone was seen a handful of times. The chain combines TRBV10-3 with TRBJ2-7; 8 nucleotides agree with TRBD1. The CDR3 consists of 14 residues. Germline V gives CDR1 ENHRY, CDR2 SYGVKD. The V gene end was trimmed by 4 bases and the J gene end by 2 bases; junction bases not matched to a gene: 4. The chain's CDR3 is CAISADRGAYEQYF. As DNA, the CDR3 is TGTGCCATCAGTGCCGACAGGGGTGCCTACGAGCAGTACTTC.

This clone was observed a handful of times. This chain links TRBV2 with TRBJ1-1; D is perhaps TRBD1 (6 bases). V was trimmed by 5 bases and J by 1 base, leaving 14 bases between them. Germline CDR1 and CDR2: SNHLY and FYNNEI. The length of the CDR3 is 15 residues. CDR3 bases: TGTGCCAGCAGTCCCCAGGGGCTAGAGAACACTGAAGCTTTCTTT. It is translated as CASSPQGLENTEAFF.

The V gene is TRBV5-1, the J gene TRBJ2-3; D is undetermined. V was shortened by 4 bases and J by 4 bases, with 10 bases between the two germline ends. CDR3 length equals 13 residues. Per the germline V gene, CDR1 is SGHRS and CDR2 is YFSETQ. CDR3 bases: TGCGCCAGCAGCCTTAGTATCCCAGATACGCAGTATTTT. Translating gives CASSLSIPDTQYF.

The chain has TRBV6-5 and TRBJ1-2; tentative D call: TRBD1 (5 bases). The germline CDR1 and CDR2 sequences are MNHEY and SVGAGI. CDR3 length: 15 residues. Trimming shortened V by 0 bases and J by 2 bases, and 10 bases separated the two germline ends. The CDR3 reads CASSYSMTENYGYTF. The CDR3 DNA reads TGTGCCAGCAGTTACTCCATGACAGAGAACTATGGCTACACCTTC.

The CDR3 sequence is CASSLVSSSPYNEQFF. CDR3 in DNA: TGTGCCAGCAGCTTGGTGTCTTCTAGCCCCTACAATGAGCAGTTCTTC. J is TRBJ2-1 and V is TRBV5-5; tentatively, D is TRBD2 (5 bases). The ends were cut back, 0 bases at V and 2 bases at J, with 12 bases in the middle. The germline V gene has CDR1 SGHKS and CDR2 YYEKEE (reference sequence). The CDR3 has 16 residues.

As concerns this clone: This CDR3 is also generated by other DNA sequences in the sample. The chain joins TRBV9 to TRBJ1-3; TRBD1 is a possible D gene (6 bases). The V and J ends lost 0 bases and 0 bases respectively, with 7 bases between them. Germline-derived CDR1 and CDR2 are SGDLS and YYNGEE. This CDR3 region has 15 residues. The CDR3 DNA sequence: TGTGCCAGCAGCGTAGAGGGGGTCTCTGGAAACACCATATATTTT. It is translated as CASSVEGVSGNTIYF.

This chain uses TRBV4-1 with TRBJ2-2, with D possibly being TRBD2 (6 bases). The V gene lost 2 bases and the J gene lost 0 bases, with 13 bases spanning the gap. Per germline, CDR1 MGHRA and CDR2 YSYEKL. This CDR3 is 17 amino acids long. CDR3 loop: CASSQRGPGANTGELFF. In DNA form, the CDR3 reads TGCGCCAGCAGCCAACGTGGGCCGGGAGCGAACACCGGGGAGCTGTTTTTT.

The genes are TRBV15 and TRBJ1-4, with 8 bases fitting TRBD1. The CDR3 spans 20 residues. Germline V CDR1 and CDR2: LNHNV, YYDKDF (reference sequence). The V and J ends lost 0 bases and 3 bases, in that order; junction bases with no gene match: 15. CDR3 loop: CATSRDRGRGQEVANEKLFF. CDR3 nucleotide sequence: TGTGCCACCAGCAGAGATAGGGGTAGGGGACAGGAGGTTGCTAATGAAAAACTGTTTTTT. The whole variable domain, filled in from reference TRBV15 and TRBJ1-4, reads DAMVIQNPRYQVTQFGKPVTLSCSQTLNHNVMYWYQQKSSQAPKLLFHYYDKDFNNEADTPDNFQSRRPNTSFCFLDIRSPGLGDTAMYLCATSRDRGRGQEVANEKLFFGSGTQLSVL.

V is TRBV29-1 and J is TRBJ1-1, with 9 bases identical to TRBD1. The germline CDR1 and CDR2 sequences are SQVTM and ANQGSEA. This CDR3 comprises 13 residues. V dropped 7 bases and J dropped 3; count of bases not matched to a gene: 6. The CDR3 loop reads CSGYRGLDTEAFF. For the CDR3, the DNA is TGCAGCGGCTACAGGGGGCTGGACACTGAAGCTTTCTTT.

This clone was found once. The chain uses TRBV27 and TRBJ2-5; a possible D gene is TRBD2 (5 bases). This CDR3 is built from 10 residues. Between the trimmed V and J ends, which lost 8 bases and 4 bases, there was a span of 5 bases. Germline V lookup: CDR1 MNHEY, CDR2 SMNVEV (reference sequence). CDR3 bases: TGTGCCAGCGGAGGAGAGACCCAGTACTTC. This gives the protein CASGGETQYF.

The J gene is TRBJ2-7, the V gene TRBV30; tentatively, D is TRBD1 (6 bases). There are 15 residues in the CDR3. Trimming pared 4 bases from V and 0 bases from J, leaving 16 bases between. CDR1 GTSNPN and CDR2 SVGIG come from the germline V gene (reference sequence). The CDR3 region is CAWINTGSSSYEQYF. CDR3 bases: TGTGCCTGGATTAATACAGGGTCAAGCTCCTACGAGCAGTACTTC. Based on the CDR3 plus reference TRBV30 and TRBJ2-7, the full variable domain is SQTIHQWPATLVQPVGSPLSLECTVEGTSNPNLYWYRQAAGRGLQLLFYSVGIGQISSEVPQNLSASRPQDRQFILSSKKLLLSDSGFYLCAWINTGSSSYEQYFGPGTRLTVT.

This clone has only a few counts. The chain couples TRBV4-1 to TRBJ2-7; 8 nucleotides match TRBD1. Germline V gene lookup returns CDR1 MGHRA and CDR2 YSYEKL. There are 15 residues in the CDR3. The V gene end was trimmed by 4 bases and the J gene end by 3 bases; junction bases not matched to a gene: 8. The CDR3 DNA sequence: TGCGCCAGCAGCCTTTCCGGGACAGGACTCTACGAGCAGTACTTC. It codes for CASSLSGTGLYEQYF.